The 18 T cell receptor beta chains below come from one sample, sequenced in a study of blood T cell repertoires in COVID-19. Clones were read by immunoSEQ multiplex PCR, and TCRdb kept only the in-frame ones, dropping some. The data contain about 300,000 clones, roughly 87% of them singletons. What was sequenced was PBMCs or T cells enriched from blood (not recorded which). The source of these receptors is a woman in her twenties or thirties who had recovered from COVID-19.

The chain is built from TRBV7-3 and TRBJ2-3; 15 bases match TRBD2. CDR1 SGHTA and CDR2 FQGTGA come from the germline V gene. This CDR3 is 20 amino acids long. V shed 5 bases and J 1 base; nucleotides not matched to a gene: 13. The CDR3 region has the DNA TGTGCCAGCAGCCGCTGGAGGGGGACTAGCGGGGGGACGGGCACAGATACGCAGTATTTT. It is translated as CASSRWRGTSGGTGTDTQYF.

This clone was recorded once. The gene calls are TRBV19 and TRBJ1-4; 9 positions match TRBD1. The CDR3 runs 18 residues. Losses at the gene ends were 4 bases for V and 3 bases for J; bases not matched to a gene: 12. The V gene's germline CDR1 is LNHDA and CDR2 SQIVND (reference sequence). The DNA of the CDR3 is TGTGCCAGTAGTAGTTGGGGCCTGGACAGGGGTTCTAATGAAAAACTGTTTTTT. This gives the protein CASSSWGLDRGSNEKLFF.

The rearrangement links TRBV5-4 to TRBJ2-5, with TRBD1 matching over 8 bases. The length of the CDR3 is 17 residues. Germline V lookup: CDR1 SGHNT, CDR2 YYREEE (reference sequence). V dropped 4 bases and J dropped 1; count of bases not matched to a gene: 12. CDR3 residues: CASSQNRQGNSQETQYF. The CDR3 DNA sequence: TGTGCCAGCAGCCAGAATCGACAGGGGAATAGCCAAGAGACCCAGTACTTC.

This chain links TRBV6-2 or TRBV6-3 with TRBJ1-2, with 7 bases that match TRBD1. The CDR3 contains 13 residues. Germline V lookup: CDR1 MNHEY, CDR2 SVGEGT. Unmatched junction bases numbered 2, after V lost 2 bases and J lost 5 bases. This CDR3 reads CASSYPGGYGYTF. CDR3 sequence (DNA): TGTGCCAGCAGTTACCCAGGGGGTTATGGCTACACCTTC.

The rearrangement uses TRBV30 and TRBJ1-5; D not certain. CDR1 GTSNPN and CDR2 SVGIG come from the germline V gene (reference sequence). The CDR3 is 15 amino acids. Trimming took 2 bases from V and 6 from J, leaving 17 bases between them. In DNA, the CDR3 is TGTGCCTGGAGTCTTACCGGAGGGATATCTCAGCCCCAGCATTTT. Protein product: CAWSLTGGISQPQHF.

V is TRBV27 and J is TRBJ1-1, with D unclear. Germline CDR1 reads MNHEY; CDR2 reads SMNVEV (reference sequence). There are 13 residues in the CDR3. The V end was cut by 6 bases, the J end by 2 bases, with 10 bases between. The DNA for the CDR3 is TGTGCCAGCAGAGAGATTCTTAACACTGAAGCTTTCTTT. Translated: CASREILNTEAFF.

V and J are TRBV7-9 and TRBJ1-1, with TRBD1 as a possible D gene (6 bases). Germline CDR1 SEHNR, CDR2 FQNEAQ (reference sequence). V gave up 1 base and J gave up 5 bases, with 14 bases separating them. CDR3 size: 15 residues. The CDR3 sequence: CASSLGGGVGTEAFF. The CDR3 DNA sequence: TGTGCCAGCAGCTTAGGTGGGGGCGTTGGGACTGAAGCTTTCTTT.

The gene calls are TRBV19 and TRBJ1-1; D may be TRBD1 (5 bases). CDR3 length equals 13 residues. Germline CDR1 and CDR2: LNHDA and SQIVND (reference sequence). The V end lost 5 bases, the J end lost 5 bases, and 12 bases lay between the germline ends. CDR3 protein: CASSAQGETEAFF. In DNA, the CDR3 is TGTGCCAGTAGTGCCCAGGGTGAGACTGAAGCTTTCTTT. The variable domain in full, with the rest retrieved from reference TRBV19 and TRBJ1-1, is DGGITQSPKYLFRKEGQNVTLSCEQNLNHDAMYWYRQDPGQGLRLIYYSQIVNDFQKGDIAEGYSVSREKKESFPLTVTSAQKNPTAFYLCASSAQGETEAFFGQGTRLTVV.

This clone has just a few counts. The rearrangement joins TRBV10-3 to TRBJ1-1, with D possibly matching TRBD1 (5 bases). The germline V and J ends were trimmed by 7 bases and 7 bases, with 19 bases remaining between them. The CDR3 sequence is 14 residues long. Germline values: CDR1 ENHRY, CDR2 SYGVKD. The CDR3 region is CAIIPTLGGREAFF. The DNA of the CDR3 is TGTGCCATCATTCCCACCCTCGGGGGACGTGAAGCTTTCTTT.

V gene TRBV20-1 combines with J gene TRBJ1-3; TRBD1 matches at 7 bases. There are 15 residues in the CDR3. CDR1 is DFQATT, CDR2 SNEGSKA, per germline (reference sequence). V was pared by 3 bases and J by 3 bases, with 8 bases of the junction left unmatched. The CDR3 DNA reads TGCAGTGCTAGTGAAACAACAGGGGTTGGAAACACCATATATTTT. Its protein is CSASETTGVGNTIYF.

V is TRBV11-3 and J is TRBJ2-1; D is undetermined. Trimming left V 0 bases short and J 7 bases short, with 7 bases between. The CDR3 runs to 13 residues. From germline, CDR1 is SGHNT and CDR2 YENEEA. The CDR3 reads CASSLDLSNEQFF. The CDR3 coding sequence is TGTGCCAGCAGCTTAGATCTGAGTAATGAGCAGTTCTTC.

The V and J genes are TRBV5-4 and TRBJ2-5; TRBD2 matches 12 bases. The CDR3 runs 16 residues. The trim removed 2 bases at V and 1 base at J, leaving 3 bases unmatched. CDR1 is SGHNT and CDR2 is YYREEE in the germline V gene (reference sequence). The CDR3 DNA is TGTGCCAGCAGCTTATCTAGCGGGGGGGGCCAAGAGACCCAGTACTTC. Its protein is CASSLSSGGGQETQYF.

The genes are TRBV6-2 or TRBV6-3 and TRBJ1-5; no definite D call. Germline V gives CDR1 MNHEY, CDR2 SVGEGT. The germline V and J ends were trimmed by 5 bases and 5 bases, with 16 bases remaining between them. CDR3 length: 15 amino acids. The CDR3 region is CASSPLGREDQPQHF. The DNA of the CDR3 is TGTGCCAGCAGTCCCTTGGGGAGGGAGGATCAGCCCCAGCATTTT.

The chain combines TRBV27 with TRBJ1-3, with D uncertain. V shed 8 bases and J shed 0 bases, with 8 bases lying between them. The germline gives CDR1 MNHEY, CDR2 SMNVEV (reference sequence). The CDR3 runs 13 residues. CDR3 coding DNA: TGTGCCAGCGCCGCGTACTCTGGAAACACCATATATTTT. Translating it yields CASAAYSGNTIYF.

This clone was recorded once. The V and J genes are TRBV7-2 and TRBJ1-1, with TRBD1 matching over 10 bases. J lost 3 bases, V lost 3 bases, and 4 bases had no gene match. Germline V gives CDR1 SGHTA, CDR2 FQGNSA. The CDR3 sequence is 15 residues long. DNA of the CDR3: TGTGCCAGCAGCTTGACAGGGGGCGCGGACACTGAAGCTTTCTTT. It translates to CASSLTGGADTEAFF.

The rearrangement links TRBV19 to TRBJ2-1; D is unclear. This CDR3 has 13 residues. Trimming cost V 4 bases and J 9 bases, with 13 bases left between them. Looked up from germline, CDR1 is LNHDA and CDR2 is SQIVND (reference sequence). The DNA for the CDR3 is TGTGCCAGTAGTACCTCCGAGGTGGGTGAGCAGTTCTTC. Amino acids: CASSTSEVGEQFF.

The J gene is TRBJ2-5, the V gene TRBV19; tentative D call: TRBD2 (6 bases). In germline, CDR1 is LNHDA, CDR2 SQIVND (reference sequence). V was clipped by 7 bases and J by 3 bases, with 12 bases between them. The CDR3 totals 13 residues. The CDR3 DNA reads as TGTGCCAGTACTCGAGGAGGGAAAGAGACCCAGTACTTC. Protein sequence: CASTRGGKETQYF.

The chain uses TRBV30 and TRBJ1-2; D is perhaps TRBD1 (5 bases). CDR1 is GTSNPN, CDR2 SVGIG, per germline (reference sequence). The CDR3 consists of 14 residues. V was clipped by 0 bases and J by 4 bases, with 12 bases between them. CDR3 DNA: TGTGCCTGGAGTGTAGGCAGGCAGGGCTATGGCTACACCTTC. Its translation: CAWSVGRQGYGYTF.